This record looks at one T cell receptor beta chain sequence and its context. Per the germline V gene, CDR1 is MNHNS and CDR2 is SASEGT. The V and J ends lost 7 bases and 1 base respectively, with 5 bases between them. The CDR3 totals 12 residues. Libraries were prepared by immunoSEQ multiplex PCR; TCRdb keeps only in-frame clonotypes and omits some of them. The sample records 180,000 or so clones, roughly 78% being singletons. This sample stems from a study of blood T cell repertoires in COVID-19. The chain carries TRBV6-1 and TRBJ2-4, with a weak D call TRBD2 (5 bases). This receptor was obtained from a woman at least 80 years old with active or convalescent COVID-19. The sample consisted of peripheral blood. For the CDR3, the DNA is TGTGCCAGCACGGGGGCCAAAAACATTCAGTACTTC. Encoded protein: CASTGAKNIQYF.